A single sample gave rise to the 5 T cell receptor beta chains below, sequenced in a study of T cells in Graves' hyperthyroidism and ophthalmopathy. TCR beta CDR3 regions were amplified from RNA. The TCR CDR3 first-round RT-PCR relied on the HTBI primer set. TCRdb processed the multiplex PCR reads anew with MiXCR; each CDR3 protein has one entry. The repertoire holds hundreds of thousands of distinct CDR3 sequences, with about 35% as singletons. Source material: blood. The source of these receptors is a woman aged 40 to 55 with Graves' hyperthyroidism.

This clonotype was picked up a small number of times. This chain links TRBV5-6 with TRBJ2-2; 8 positions agree with TRBD1. V dropped 3 bases and J dropped 3; count of bases not matched to a gene: 4. CDR3 length: 15 residues. Germline-derived CDR1 and CDR2 are SGHDT and YYEEEE. The CDR3 DNA is TGTGCCAGCAGCTATGGACAGGGATACACCGGGGAGCTGTTTTTT. It is translated as CASSYGQGYTGELFF.

On this clonotype: A clone one base away is much larger, so this may be a read error. The chain combines TRBV19 with TRBJ1-5; possible D gene TRBD1, 6 bases. V shed 10 bases and J shed 3 bases, with 22 bases lying between them. This CDR3 spans 16 amino acids. CDR1 and CDR2 (germline): LNHDA, SQIVND (reference sequence). This chain's CDR3 is CATSQGLTGFNQPQHF. DNA for the CDR3: TGTGCCACCAGCCAGGGCTTGACAGGCTTCAATCAGCCCCAGCATTTT.

The chain carries TRBV7-2 and TRBJ1-1; 8 positions agree with TRBD1. The CDR3 contains 17 residues. Germline V CDR1 and CDR2: SGHTA, FQGNSA. V gave up 5 bases and J gave up 4 bases; unmatched junction bases: 15. As DNA, the CDR3 is TGTGCCAGCAGCCCCTCGTATGACTCTACAGGGGGCACTGAAGCTTTCTTT. The encoded protein is CASSPSYDSTGGTEAFF.

A word on this clonotype: The final CDR3 position lacks the conserved phenylalanine or tryptophan, pointing to a likely read error. The chain employs TRBV25-1 and TRBJ1-1, with 8 bases identical to TRBD1. Germline-derived CDR1 and CDR2 are MGHDK and SYGVNS. The CDR3 runs 14 residues. J was trimmed by 3 bases and V by 4 bases; bases with no gene match: 4. The CDR3 reads CASSADRGDTEAFL. CDR3 nucleotide sequence: TGTGCCAGCAGTGCAGACAGGGGAGACACTGAAGCTTTCCTT.

This clonotype has more than one count but fewer than ten. The chain uses TRBV5-1 and TRBJ1-1; D may be TRBD1 (5 bases). Germline assignment: CDR1 SGHRS and CDR2 YFSETQ. This CDR3 has 15 amino acids. V was pared by 4 bases and J by 0 bases, with 13 bases between. The CDR3 loop reads CASSQGAGMNTEAFF. CDR3 bases: TGCGCCAGCAGCCAAGGCGCAGGGATGAACACTGAAGCTTTCTTT.